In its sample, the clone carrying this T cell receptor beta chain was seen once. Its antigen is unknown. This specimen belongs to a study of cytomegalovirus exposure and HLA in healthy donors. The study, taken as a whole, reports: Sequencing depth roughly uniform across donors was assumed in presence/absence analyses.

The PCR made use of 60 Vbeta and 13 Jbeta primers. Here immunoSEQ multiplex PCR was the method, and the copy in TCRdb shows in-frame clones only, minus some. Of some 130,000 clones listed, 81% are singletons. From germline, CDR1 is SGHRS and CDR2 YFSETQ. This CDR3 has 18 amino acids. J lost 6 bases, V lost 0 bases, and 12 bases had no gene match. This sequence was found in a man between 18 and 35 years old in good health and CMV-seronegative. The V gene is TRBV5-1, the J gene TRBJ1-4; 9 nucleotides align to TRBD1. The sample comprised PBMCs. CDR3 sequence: CASSLGAYRGLRDEKLFF. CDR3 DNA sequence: TGCGCCAGCAGCTTGGGGGCGTACAGGGGGCTTCGGGATGAAAAACTGTTTTTT.